The entry that follows covers one T cell receptor (beta chain) sequence. Assay used: immunoSEQ multiplex PCR; TCRdb lists only in-frame clones, some missing. The profile shows over 200,000 clones, 87% of them singletons. This specimen belongs to a study of blood T cell repertoires in COVID-19. Study details: Sample material is recorded as cDNA or gDNA derived from T cells, B-cell-depleted T cells, or PBMCs.

The sequencing sample was made of PBMCs or T cells enriched from blood (not recorded which). The receptor was derived from a man under 40 who had recovered from COVID-19.

The CDR3 protein is CASSPHRGQGIGNTIYF. CDR3 nucleotide sequence: TGTGCCAGCAGCCCACACCGAGGACAGGGTATTGGAAACACCATATATTTT. This chain uses TRBV3-1 (or the pseudogene TRBV3-2) with TRBJ1-3, with 8 nucleotides matching TRBD1. J lost 3 bases, V lost 4 bases, and 11 bases had no gene match. Germline V gene lookup returns CDR1 LGHDT and CDR2 YNNKEL (reference sequence). The CDR3 consists of 17 residues.